The rows below give T cell receptor beta chains drawn from one sample of a study of T cells in Graves' hyperthyroidism and ophthalmopathy. Using its own MiXCR run on the multiplex PCR reads, TCRdb lists one record per CDR3 protein. The data contain approximately 380,000 distinct CDR3 sequences, approximately 19% of them seen just once; the ten biggest clones take up approximately 4%. Sequencing used blood. The receptor set was obtained from a woman under 30 with Graves' hyperthyroidism. The CDR3 runs from the conserved cysteine through the conserved F or W. The D gene is left open where the match is weak. The listing skips clone size in some rows; elsewhere it reads once, few, many or a size class.

clone_size,d_call,v_call,j_call,cdr3_nt,cdr3_aa
.,.,TRBV20-1,TRBJ1-6,TGCAGTGCTAGCGGGGGCAATAATTCACCCCTCCACTTT,CSASGGNNSPLHF
.,TRBD1,TRBV6-1,TRBJ1-5,TGTGCCAGCAGTCTAAGACAGGGTTCCCTTGGCAATCAGCCCCAGCATTTT,CASSLRQGSLGNQPQHF
many,.,TRBV11-2,TRBJ2-5,TGTGCCAGCACCACAGGAGAGACCCAGTACTTC,CASTTGETQYF
many,.,TRBV7-9,TRBJ2-7,TGTGCCAGCAGCCTGTGGGGGAGCGGCGTCGACGAGCAGTACTTC,CASSLWGSGVDEQYF
many,.,TRBV6-5,TRBJ2-2,TGTGCCAGCAGTTCCCTGGGGACCGAAGTTAACACCGGGGAGCTGTTTTTT,CASSSLGTEVNTGELFF
few,.,TRBV19,TRBJ1-1,TGTGCCAGTAGTATAGATCAGGGGAACACTGAAGCTTTCTTT,CASSIDQGNTEAFF
.,TRBD1,TRBV4-1,TRBJ2-2,TGCGCCAGCAAACCGGTACAGGGGGCGAACACCGGGGAGCTGTTTTTT,CASKPVQGANTGELFF
many,.,TRBV5-1,TRBJ2-4,TGCGCCAGCAGTCCGGGAGTTGGGACGGCTAAAAACATTCAGTACTTC,CASSPGVGTAKNIQYF
many,TRBD1,TRBV28,TRBJ1-1,TGTGCCAGCGGTCCCCCGGGACAGGGAACCCCCGGCGAAGCTTTCTTT,CASGPPGQGTPGEAFF
few,.,TRBV12-3/TRBV12-4,TRBJ2-4,TGTGCCAGCACCCTTGGGCAGCCGGGAATTAAGTACTTC,CASTLGQPGIKYF
many,TRBD1,TRBV6-1,TRBJ1-1,TGTGCCAGCAGTGAGGACAGGGTAGGGACTGAAGCTTTCTTT,CASSEDRVGTEAFF
many,.,TRBV7-2,TRBJ2-7,TGTGCCAGCAGCCCCCTAGTTCCTTACGAGCAGTACTTC,CASSPLVPYEQYF
many,TRBD2,TRBV7-2,TRBJ2-5,TGTGCCAGCAGCTTAGGGACTAGCCAAGAGACCCAGTACTTC,CASSLGTSQETQYF
many,.,TRBV2,TRBJ2-2,TGTGCCAGCAAGTTCCAGGCTAACACCGGGGAGCTGTTTTTT,CASKFQANTGELFF
few,.,TRBV19,TRBJ2-7,TGTGCCAGTACGGCGGGGGCCGGAACCTACGAGCAGTACTTC,CASTAGAGTYEQYF
many,TRBD1,TRBV12-3/TRBV12-4,TRBJ2-5,TGTGCCAGCACTCACAGGGGACGTGAAGAGACCCAGTACTTC,CASTHRGREETQYF
.,.,TRBV30,TRBJ2-3,TGTGCCTGGAGTGTAGGCGCGATGGGAGATACGCAGTATTTT,CAWSVGAMGDTQYF
many,.,TRBV11-2,TRBJ2-7,TGTGCCAGCAGCTTAACAGTGGGATCGTCCTACGAGCAGTACTTC,CASSLTVGSSYEQYF